This T cell receptor (beta chain) was identified in a study of CD8 T cells in ankylosing spondylitis. Overall study results and limits: Several highly homologous variants formed a TCR beta motif that appeared characteristic of ankylosing spondylitis blood. Clones that were linked to disease were CD8+ and were relatively rare in peripheral blood.

This clonotype was seen at least ten times. Its antigen is unknown. Between the trimmed V and J ends, which lost 4 bases and 5 bases, there was a span of 9 bases. The CDR3 sequence is 11 residues long. Germline CDR1 is SQVTM and CDR2 is ANQGSEA. TCR beta libraries were made by quantitative 5'-RACE with molecular barcodes. From the 5' RACE reads, TCRdb called clonotypes with MiXCR, one entry per CDR3 protein. The table has some 400,000 distinct CDR3 sequences, about a fifth seen once; the top ten hold less than 20%. The TCR sequence derives from a male donor with ankylosing spondylitis. Sequenced sample: blood, either unsorted or a sorted T cell fraction (not recorded which). This chain joins TRBV29-1 and TRBJ2-7; tentative D call: TRBD1 (5 bases). The chain's CDR3 is CSVGQQHEQYF. As DNA, the CDR3 is TGCAGCGTTGGACAGCAGCACGAGCAGTACTTC.